These 15 T cell receptor beta chains originate from one sample sequenced in a study of OX40 agonist ivuxolimab in advanced cancers. Measured with immunoSEQ multiplex PCR; TCRdb has only the in-frame clones, and not every one. In the table there are tens of thousands of clones, more than 70% of which are singletons. Material: CD4+ or CD8+ T cells sorted from blood, obtained in a trial of the OX40 agonist ivuxolimab. These TCRs come from an adult with an advanced solid tumor such as melanoma, head and neck, liver or kidney cancer.

The chain combines TRBV6-1 with TRBJ2-7; TRBD2 might be the D (6 bases). The V and J ends lost 5 bases and 8 bases respectively, with 10 bases between them. This CDR3 spans 11 amino acids. The germline CDR1 and CDR2 sequences are MNHNS and SASEGT. The CDR3 nucleotides read TGTGCCAGCAGTTCCGGGGGTAAGCAGTACTTC. Its protein product is CASSSGGKQYF.

This clone was counted once. The rearrangement links TRBV12-5 to TRBJ2-5; D not resolved. V lost 10 bases to trimming and J lost 3 bases, with 15 bases between them. The CDR3 runs to 13 residues. Germline loops: CDR1 LGHNT, CDR2 FRNRAP. CDR3 in DNA: TGTGCTACTTCTTCGGGCAGAAAAGAGACCCAGTACTTC. It encodes CATSSGRKETQYF.

The V gene is TRBV5-1, the J gene TRBJ1-1, with D tentatively TRBD1 (6 bases). CDR3 length: 15 residues. Germline V gene data show CDR1 as SGHRS and CDR2 as YFSETQ. The V and J ends lost 0 bases and 4 bases respectively, with 13 bases between them. CDR3 region: CASSLALGASTEAFF. As DNA, the CDR3 is TGCGCCAGCAGCTTGGCCTTGGGGGCTAGCACTGAAGCTTTCTTT.

V gene TRBV19 combines with J gene TRBJ1-2, with 7 bases identical to TRBD1. The CDR3 has 13 amino acids. Trimming took 10 bases from V and 4 from J; bases not matched to a gene: 9. CDR1 LNHDA and CDR2 SQIVND come from the germline V gene (reference sequence). This chain's CDR3 is CATGTALLYGYTF. As DNA, the CDR3 is TGTGCCACCGGGACAGCCCTTCTCTATGGCTACACCTTC. Drawing the rest from reference TRBV19 and TRBJ1-2, the complete variable domain is DGGITQSPKYLFRKEGQNVTLSCEQNLNHDAMYWYRQDPGQGLRLIYYSQIVNDFQKGDIAEGYSVSREKKESFPLTVTSAQKNPTAFYLCATGTALLYGYTFGSGTRLTVV.

V gene TRBV9 combines with J gene TRBJ2-1, with 9 bases identical to TRBD2. Germline V gene data show CDR1 as SGDLS and CDR2 as YYNGEE. The CDR3 has 15 amino acids. With 0 bases clipped from V and 7 bases from J, the junction kept 5 bases outside the gene matches. CDR3 sequence reads: CASSVGGGDANEQFF. Here the CDR3 DNA reads TGTGCCAGCAGCGTAGGCGGGGGGGACGCGAATGAGCAGTTCTTC.

The rearrangement uses TRBV14 and TRBJ1-1, with D unresolved. The CDR3 covers 12 residues. From germline, CDR1 is SGHDN and CDR2 FVKESK. Trimming left V 0 bases short and J 8 bases short, with 7 bases between. CDR3 amino acids: CASSQDRHEAFF. The CDR3 DNA is TGTGCCAGCAGCCAAGATAGGCACGAAGCTTTCTTT.

CDR3 in amino acids: CASSPRQNNEKLFF. The DNA for the CDR3 is TGTGCCAGCTCACCGCGGCAGAATAATGAAAAACTGTTTTTT. The chain recombines TRBV18 with TRBJ1-4; D gene unclear. From germline, CDR1 is KGHSH and CDR2 LQKENI. V lost 3 bases to trimming and J lost 4 bases, with 9 bases between them. This CDR3 comprises 14 residues.

The chain links TRBV2 to TRBJ2-7; D remains unclear. The CDR3 spans 13 residues. Trimming cost V 6 bases and J 7 bases, with 16 bases left between them. CDR1 SNHLY and CDR2 FYNNEI come from the germline V gene. The CDR3 bases are TGTGCCAGCAGATCTACGGACGTTGGGGAGCAGTACTTC. As protein: CASRSTDVGEQYF.

The V gene is TRBV5-4, the J gene TRBJ1-1, with D unresolved. The CDR3 is 16 amino acids. CDR1 and CDR2 (germline): SGHNT, YYREEE (reference sequence). The germline V and J ends were trimmed by 0 bases and 0 bases, with 12 bases remaining between them. This chain's CDR3 is CASSLGRAQVNTEAFF. The DNA for the CDR3 is TGTGCCAGCAGCTTGGGTAGGGCTCAAGTGAACACTGAAGCTTTCTTT.

This clone was observed a few times. This chain uses TRBV11-2 with TRBJ2-5, with D hard to call. CDR3 length: 14 residues. Germline V gene lookup returns CDR1 SGHAT and CDR2 FQNNGV. The V end lost 5 bases, the J end lost 5 bases, and 15 bases lay between the germline ends. CDR3 protein: CASSAPPQQETQYF. CDR3 bases: TGTGCCAGCAGCGCCCCCCCCCAGCAGGAGACCCAGTACTTC.

The chain links TRBV6-5 to TRBJ1-1; 7 nucleotides match TRBD1. V shed 8 bases and J 5 bases; nucleotides not matched to a gene: 11. This CDR3 has 14 residues. Germline CDR1 MNHEY, CDR2 SVGAGI. The CDR3 coding sequence is TGTGCCAGCCGACAGGGCTTAGGAAAGACTGAAGCTTTCTTT. Amino acids: CASRQGLGKTEAFF.

This chain connects TRBV19 to TRBJ2-5; tentatively, D is TRBD2 (5 bases). CDR1 is LNHDA and CDR2 is SQIVND in the germline V gene (reference sequence). V was clipped by 7 bases and J by 5 bases, with 11 bases between them. The CDR3 has 12 residues. The CDR3 DNA reads TGTGCCAGTAAAGAGGGAATGGAGACCCAGTACTTC. Translating gives CASKEGMETQYF.

This clone was observed a single time. The chain couples TRBV2 to TRBJ2-5; the D gene is possibly TRBD2 (6 bases). V was shortened by 4 bases and J by 2 bases, with 11 bases between the two germline ends. The germline V gene encodes CDR1 SNHLY and CDR2 FYNNEI. The CDR3 sequence is 14 residues long. CDR3 DNA: TGTGCCAGCAGTGGGGTTGCGGGGCAAGAGACCCAGTACTTC. Its translation is CASSGVAGQETQYF. Drawing the rest from reference TRBV2 and TRBJ2-5, the complete variable domain is EPEVTQTPSHQVTQMGQEVILRCVPISNHLYFYWYRQILGQKVEFLVSFYNNEISEKSEIFDDQFSVERPDGSNFTLKIRSTKLEDSAMYFCASSGVAGQETQYFGPGTRLLVL.

This chain links TRBV19 with TRBJ1-4, with D possibly being TRBD1 (5 bases). The CDR3 contains 14 residues. Germline V gene sequence: CDR1 LNHDA, CDR2 SQIVND (reference sequence). V was cut by 3 bases and J by 5 bases, with 10 bases left in between. The CDR3 DNA is TGTGCCAGTAGTATTTGGGGGAGGAATGAAAAACTGTTTTTT. Translated, it gives CASSIWGRNEKLFF. Filled out from reference TRBV19 and TRBJ1-4, the complete variable domain reads DGGITQSPKYLFRKEGQNVTLSCEQNLNHDAMYWYRQDPGQGLRLIYYSQIVNDFQKGDIAEGYSVSREKKESFPLTVTSAQKNPTAFYLCASSIWGRNEKLFFGSGTQLSVL.

A single count supports this clone. One end of the junction does not line up with germline, which may come from a read error. V usage is TRBV5-6 and J usage is TRBJ1-2; D might be TRBD1 (5 bases). CDR3 length: 12 amino acids. Germline V gene sequence: CDR1 SGHDT, CDR2 YYEEEE. The CDR3 DNA sequence: TGTGTCAGCAGCTCGACAGCATATGGCTACACCTTC. It specifies CVSSSTAYGYTF.